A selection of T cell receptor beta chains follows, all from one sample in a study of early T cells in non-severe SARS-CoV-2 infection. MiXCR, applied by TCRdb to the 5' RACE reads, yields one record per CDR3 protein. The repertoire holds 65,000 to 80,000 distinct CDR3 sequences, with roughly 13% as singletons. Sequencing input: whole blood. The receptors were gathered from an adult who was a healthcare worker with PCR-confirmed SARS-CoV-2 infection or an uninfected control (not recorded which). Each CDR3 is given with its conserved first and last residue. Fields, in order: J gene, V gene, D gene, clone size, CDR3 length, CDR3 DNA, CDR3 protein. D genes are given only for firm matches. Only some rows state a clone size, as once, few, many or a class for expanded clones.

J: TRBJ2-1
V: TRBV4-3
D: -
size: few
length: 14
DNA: TGCGCCAGCAGCCAAGGTCTCAGGGGGGATGAGCAGTTCTTC
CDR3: CASSQGLRGDEQFF

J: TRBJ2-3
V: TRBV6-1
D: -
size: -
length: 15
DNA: TGTGCCAGCAGTGAAAGGATGGCCCCCTCAGATACGCAGTATTTT
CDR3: CASSERMAPSDTQYF

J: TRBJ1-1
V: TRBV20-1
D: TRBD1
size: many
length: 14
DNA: TGCAGTGCTAATACCCCGGGACAGCACACTGAAGCTTTCTTT
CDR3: CSANTPGQHTEAFF

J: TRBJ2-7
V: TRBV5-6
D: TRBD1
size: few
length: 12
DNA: TGTGCCAGCAGCTTCGACAGGGACGAGCAGTACTTC
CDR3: CASSFDRDEQYF

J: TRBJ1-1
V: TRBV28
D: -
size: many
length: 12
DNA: TGTGCCAGCAGTTCCTCCGGGTCTGAAGCTTTCTTT
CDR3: CASSSSGSEAFF

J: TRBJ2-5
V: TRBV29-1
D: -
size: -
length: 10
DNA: TGCAGCGGGATCCAAGAGACCCAGTACTTC
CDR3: CSGIQETQYF

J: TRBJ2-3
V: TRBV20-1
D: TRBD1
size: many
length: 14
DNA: TGCAGCTCCATCCGGGACAGGGGTACAGATACGCAGTATTTT
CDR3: CSSIRDRGTDTQYF

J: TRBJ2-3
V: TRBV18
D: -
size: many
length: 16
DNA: TGTGCCAGCTCACGATCACCGGGACAAAGTACAGATACGCAGTATTTT
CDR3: CASSRSPGQSTDTQYF

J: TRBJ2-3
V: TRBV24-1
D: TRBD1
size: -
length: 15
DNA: TGTGCCACCAGTGAGGGACAGTCTTTCACAGATACGCAGTATTTT
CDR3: CATSEGQSFTDTQYF

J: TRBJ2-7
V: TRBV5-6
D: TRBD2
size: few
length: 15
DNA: TGTGCCAGCAGACAAGCTAGCGGGAGGGTAGGAGAGCAGTACTTC
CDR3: CASRQASGRVGEQYF

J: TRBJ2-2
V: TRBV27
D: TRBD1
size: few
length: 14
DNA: TGTGCCACCCGACAGGGGTGGTCGGCCGGGGAGCTGTTTTTT
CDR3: CATRQGWSAGELFF

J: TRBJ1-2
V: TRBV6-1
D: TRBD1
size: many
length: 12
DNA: TGTGCCAGCAGTTGGGACAGGGCAGTCTACACCTTC
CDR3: CASSWDRAVYTF

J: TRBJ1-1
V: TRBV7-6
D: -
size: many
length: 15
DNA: TGTGCCAGCAGCTTAGAGGGGCCCCCGAACACTGAAGCTTTCTTT
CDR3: CASSLEGPPNTEAFF

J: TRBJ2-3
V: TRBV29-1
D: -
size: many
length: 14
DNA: TGCAGCGTGGGTTCAGCTATCAGCACAGATACGCAGTATTTT
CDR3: CSVGSAISTDTQYF

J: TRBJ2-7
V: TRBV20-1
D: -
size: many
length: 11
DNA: TGCAGTGCTAGAGCTGGGGGCGAGCAGTACTTC
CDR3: CSARAGGEQYF

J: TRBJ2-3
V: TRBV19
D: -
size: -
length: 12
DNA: TGTGCCAGTAGCGAACAGCAGGGTACGCAGTATTTT
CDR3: CASSEQQGTQYF

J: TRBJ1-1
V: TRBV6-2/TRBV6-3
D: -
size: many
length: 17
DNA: TGTGCCAGCAGTTACTCGAAAACCCTGGTGAGGAGCACTGAAGCTTTCTTT
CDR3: CASSYSKTLVRSTEAFF

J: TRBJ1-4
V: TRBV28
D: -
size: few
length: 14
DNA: TGTGCCAGCAGCCCAATAGGGACCACTGTAAAACTGTTTTTT
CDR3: CASSPIGTTVKLFF

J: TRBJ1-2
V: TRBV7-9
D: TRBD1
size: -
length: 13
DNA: TGTGCCAGCAGCCGGGACAGGGACTATGGCTACACCTTC
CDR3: CASSRDRDYGYTF

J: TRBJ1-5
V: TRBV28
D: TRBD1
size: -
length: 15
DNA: TGTGCCAGCAGACCGGGGGACAGCCTCAATCAGCCCCAGCATTTT
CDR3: CASRPGDSLNQPQHF

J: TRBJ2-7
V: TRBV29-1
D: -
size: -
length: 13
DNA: TGCAGCGCCATCCTGGGGAGGAAGGACGAGCAGTACTTC
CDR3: CSAILGRKDEQYF

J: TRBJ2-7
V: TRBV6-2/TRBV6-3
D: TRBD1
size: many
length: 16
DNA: TGTGCCAGCAGTGCCCCAAACAGGGGTCTCTCCTACGAGCAGTACTTC
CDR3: CASSAPNRGLSYEQYF

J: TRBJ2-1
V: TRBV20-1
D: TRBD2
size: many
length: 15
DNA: TGCAGTGCTAGGCCTCTAGCGGGACCCTACAATGAGCAGTTCTTC
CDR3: CSARPLAGPYNEQFF

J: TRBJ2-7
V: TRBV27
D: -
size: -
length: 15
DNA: TGTGCCAGCAGCCCAGGGGGGGACAGGAGTTACGAGCAGTACTTC
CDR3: CASSPGGDRSYEQYF

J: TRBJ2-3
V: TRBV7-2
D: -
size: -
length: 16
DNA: TGTGCCAGCAGCTTAGGATGGGGCCCAGGCACAGATACGCAGTATTTT
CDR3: CASSLGWGPGTDTQYF

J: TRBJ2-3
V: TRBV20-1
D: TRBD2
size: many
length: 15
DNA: TGCAGTGGGACTAGCGGGAGTTATGCTACAGATACGCAGTATTTT
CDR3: CSGTSGSYATDTQYF

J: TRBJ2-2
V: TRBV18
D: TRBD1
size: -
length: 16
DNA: TGTGCCAGCTCACCCGCGACAGGGGCGAACACCGGGGAGCTGTTTTTT
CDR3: CASSPATGANTGELFF

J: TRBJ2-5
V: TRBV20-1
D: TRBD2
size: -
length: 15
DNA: TGCAGTGCTAGGGCCGGAGCGGGAGTCGGAGAGACCCAGTACTTC
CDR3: CSARAGAGVGETQYF

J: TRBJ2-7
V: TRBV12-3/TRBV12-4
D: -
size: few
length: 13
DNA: TGTGCCAGCAGTTTATTCAGCCCCTACGAGCAGTACTTC
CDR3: CASSLFSPYEQYF

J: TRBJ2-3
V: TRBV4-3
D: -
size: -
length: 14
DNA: TGCGCCAGCAGCCAAGGATCAGGGACAGATACGCAGTATTTT
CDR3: CASSQGSGTDTQYF

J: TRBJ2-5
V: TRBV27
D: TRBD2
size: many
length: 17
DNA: TGTGCCAGCAGTCCACGAACTAGCGGGAGAATCCAAGAGACCCAGTACTTC
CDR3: CASSPRTSGRIQETQYF

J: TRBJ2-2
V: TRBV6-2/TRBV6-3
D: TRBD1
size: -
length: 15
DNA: TGTGCCAGCAGCACCGGGACAGAAGACACCCGGGAGCTGTTTTTT
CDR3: CASSTGTEDTRELFF

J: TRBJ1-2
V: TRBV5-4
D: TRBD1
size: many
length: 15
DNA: TGTGCCAGCAGCCCAGACATGGACAGGGGACGGGGCTACACCTTC
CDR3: CASSPDMDRGRGYTF

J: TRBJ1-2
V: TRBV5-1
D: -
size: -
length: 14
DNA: TGCGCCAGCAGCCCTTCCAGGCTCGAAGATGGCTACACCTTC
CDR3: CASSPSRLEDGYTF

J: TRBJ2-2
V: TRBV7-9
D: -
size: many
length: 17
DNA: TGTGCCAGCAGCCAACAGACAGGCCTAGCGAACACCGGGGAGCTGTTTTTT
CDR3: CASSQQTGLANTGELFF

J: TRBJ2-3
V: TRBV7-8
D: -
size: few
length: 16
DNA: TGTGCCAGCAGCTTAAGTTCTGGCGGCCCCACAGATACGCAGTATTTT
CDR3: CASSLSSGGPTDTQYF

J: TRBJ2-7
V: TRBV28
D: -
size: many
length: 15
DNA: TGTGCCAGCAGTCCCCACAGGGACGGGGTACAAGAGCAGTACTTC
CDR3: CASSPHRDGVQEQYF

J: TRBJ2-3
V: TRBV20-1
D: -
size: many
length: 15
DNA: TGCAGTGCCATAAAATTGGGGTTGAGCACAGATACGCAGTATTTT
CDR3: CSAIKLGLSTDTQYF

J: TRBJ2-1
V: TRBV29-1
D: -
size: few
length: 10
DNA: TGCAGCGTTGTACACAATGAGCAGTTCTTC
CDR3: CSVVHNEQFF

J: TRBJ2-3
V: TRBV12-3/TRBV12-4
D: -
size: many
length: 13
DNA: TGTGCCAGCAGAAAAGAGAAAGGGTCCGGGCAGTATTTT
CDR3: CASRKEKGSGQYF

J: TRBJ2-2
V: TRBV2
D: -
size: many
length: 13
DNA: TGTGCCAGCACGCGAGGGAACACCGGGGAGCTGTTTTTT
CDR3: CASTRGNTGELFF